These T cell receptor beta chains were read from a single sample in a study of OX40 agonist ivuxolimab in advanced cancers. TCRdb's table, derived via immunoSEQ multiplex PCR, lists solely in-frame clones and lacks some. The table records approximately 82,000 clones, approximately 84% of them present only once. The source was CD4+ or CD8+ T cells sorted from blood, collected in a trial of the OX40 agonist ivuxolimab. The receptor source for this set is an adult with an advanced solid tumor such as melanoma, head and neck, liver or kidney cancer. Both conserved end residues are part of each CDR3. Each record gives: J gene, CDR3 length, V gene, D gene, clone size, CDR3 protein, CDR3 DNA. The D gene is left open where the match is weak. Not every row has a clone size; where given, it reads once, few, many or a size class.

J: TRBJ2-1; length: 14; V: TRBV7-9; D: .; size: .; CDR3: CASSVNRDGNEQFF; DNA: TGTGCCAGCAGCGTAAACAGGGACGGCAATGAGCAGTTCTTC
J: TRBJ1-6; length: 15; V: TRBV5-1; D: .; size: few; CDR3: CASSLDRADDSPLHF; DNA: TGCGCCAGCAGCTTGGACAGGGCTGATGATTCACCCCTCCACTTT
J: TRBJ2-3; length: 15; V: TRBV7-7; D: TRBD2; size: .; CDR3: CASSLSGMGSDTQYF; DNA: TGTGCCAGCAGCCTCAGCGGGATGGGGAGCGATACGCAGTATTTT
J: TRBJ1-1; length: 11; V: TRBV6-5; D: TRBD1; size: .; CDR3: CASGTAVKAFF; DNA: TGTGCCAGTGGGACAGCCGTGAAAGCTTTCTTT
J: TRBJ1-5; length: 13; V: TRBV29-1; D: .; size: .; CDR3: CSVEEGQGQPQHF; DNA: TGCAGCGTTGAAGAGGGGCAGGGGCAGCCCCAGCATTTT
J: TRBJ1-1; length: 12; V: TRBV11-2; D: .; size: .; CDR3: CASSFRGMSAFF; DNA: TGTGCCAGCAGCTTCAGGGGAATGTCGGCTTTCTTT
J: TRBJ2-1; length: 15; V: TRBV7-2; D: TRBD2; size: .; CDR3: CASRSRAGNGNEQFF; DNA: TGTGCCAGCAGGAGCCGAGCGGGGAACGGGAATGAGCAGTTCTTC
J: TRBJ1-2; length: 13; V: TRBV6-6; D: TRBD1; size: .; CDR3: CASTFTGDYGYTF; DNA: TGTGCCAGCACCTTTACAGGGGACTATGGCTACACCTTC
J: TRBJ2-3; length: 15; V: TRBV2; D: .; size: .; CDR3: CASSAVAPAGDTQYF; DNA: TGTGCCAGCAGTGCGGTCGCCCCCGCGGGAGATACGCAGTATTTT
J: TRBJ1-1; length: 15; V: TRBV4-1; D: .; size: .; CDR3: CASSQDPGLNTEAFF; DNA: TGCGCCAGCAGCCAAGATCCGGGTTTGAACACTGAAGCTTTCTTT
J: TRBJ2-1; length: 15; V: TRBV13; D: .; size: .; CDR3: CASSSRGFSYNEQFF; DNA: TGTGCCAGCAGCTCTAGGGGTTTCTCCTACAATGAGCAGTTCTTC
J: TRBJ2-3; length: 15; V: TRBV28; D: .; size: .; CDR3: CASSRPRDPTDTQYF; DNA: TGTGCCAGCAGCCGCCCCCGGGACCCCACAGATACGCAGTATTTT
J: TRBJ2-1; length: 14; V: TRBV7-9; D: .; size: .; CDR3: CASGPQVPYNEQFF; DNA: TGTGCCAGCGGGCCCCAGGTGCCCTACAATGAGCAGTTCTTC
J: TRBJ2-2; length: 12; V: TRBV18; D: .; size: .; CDR3: CASSPGTGELFF; DNA: TGTGCCAGCTCACCAGGCACCGGGGAGCTGTTTTTT
J: TRBJ2-5; length: 12; V: TRBV6-1; D: .; size: .; CDR3: CASGKGQGTQYF; DNA: TGTGCCAGCGGAAAAGGGCAGGGGACCCAGTACTTC
J: TRBJ1-4; length: 14; V: TRBV5-1; D: .; size: .; CDR3: CASSLVAGSEKLFF; DNA: TGCGCCAGCAGCTTGGTGGCAGGGTCGGAAAAACTGTTTTTT
J: TRBJ1-2; length: 14; V: TRBV19; D: TRBD1; size: few; CDR3: CASSESRGPYGYTF; DNA: TGTGCCAGTAGCGAGTCCAGGGGGCCGTATGGCTACACCTTC
J: TRBJ1-1; length: 13; V: TRBV5-1; D: .; size: .; CDR3: CASSLNQNTEAFF; DNA: TGCGCCAGCAGCTTGAACCAGAACACTGAAGCTTTCTTT
J: TRBJ2-1; length: 16; V: TRBV19; D: TRBD2; size: .; CDR3: CASSIFRTSGNNEQFF; DNA: TGTGCCAGTAGTATATTCCGGACTAGCGGGAACAATGAGCAGTTCTTC
J: TRBJ1-2; length: 14; V: TRBV9; D: .; size: .; CDR3: CASSVSDSVYGYTF; DNA: TGTGCCAGCAGCGTAAGTGACAGCGTCTATGGCTACACCTTC
J: TRBJ2-3; length: 14; V: TRBV28; D: TRBD2; size: .; CDR3: CASSLGAGVGTQYF; DNA: TGTGCCAGCAGTTTGGGAGCGGGGGTCGGTACGCAGTATTTT
J: TRBJ2-3; length: 11; V: TRBV30; D: .; size: .; CDR3: CAWGKTDTQYF; DNA: TGTGCCTGGGGGAAGACAGATACGCAGTATTTT
J: TRBJ1-3; length: 15; V: TRBV7-6; D: .; size: once; CDR3: CASSPAAFSGNTIYF; DNA: TGTGCCAGCAGCCCGGCGGCTTTCTCTGGAAACACCATATATTTT
J: TRBJ2-1; length: 17; V: TRBV29-1; D: TRBD2; size: .; CDR3: CSVEKWDLAGTYNEQFF; DNA: TGCAGCGTTGAAAAATGGGATCTAGCGGGGACCTACAATGAGCAGTTCTTC
J: TRBJ2-5; length: 13; V: TRBV5-1; D: .; size: .; CDR3: CASSQAVQETQYF; DNA: TGCGCCAGCTCGCAGGCGGTCCAAGAGACCCAGTACTTC
J: TRBJ1-1; length: 14; V: TRBV2; D: TRBD1; size: once; CDR3: CASRTTGVNTEAFF; DNA: TGTGCCAGCAGGACGACAGGGGTGAACACTGAAGCTTTCTTT
J: TRBJ1-2; length: 15; V: TRBV9; D: .; size: .; CDR3: CASSVGFADNYGYTF; DNA: TGTGCCAGCAGCGTAGGGTTTGCAGATAACTATGGCTACACCTTC
J: TRBJ2-1; length: 15; V: TRBV9; D: .; size: .; CDR3: CASSPRLGSYNEQFF; DNA: TGTGCCAGCAGCCCCCGACTAGGGTCCTACAATGAGCAGTTCTTC
J: TRBJ2-3; length: 14; V: TRBV10-1; D: .; size: .; CDR3: CASSRRVGTDTQYF; DNA: TGCGCCAGCAGTAGGAGGGTTGGGACAGATACGCAGTATTTT
J: TRBJ1-1; length: 13; V: TRBV10-3; D: .; size: .; CDR3: CASQEASNTEAFF; DNA: TGTGCCAGCCAGGAGGCCTCGAACACTGAAGCTTTCTTT
J: TRBJ2-3; length: 14; V: TRBV29-1; D: .; size: .; CDR3: CSVSKAGAADTQYF; DNA: TGCAGCGTTTCCAAAGCAGGCGCAGCAGATACGCAGTATTTT
J: TRBJ2-7; length: 15; V: TRBV2; D: .; size: .; CDR3: CASSGVGFGSYEQYF; DNA: TGTGCCAGCAGTGGGGTGGGATTTGGCTCCTACGAGCAGTACTTC
J: TRBJ2-2; length: 17; V: TRBV28; D: .; size: .; CDR3: CASSTFFRGQHTGELFF; DNA: TGTGCCAGCAGTACGTTCTTCCGGGGGCAGCACACCGGGGAGCTGTTTTTT
J: TRBJ2-3; length: 18; V: TRBV10-3; D: TRBD1; size: once; CDR3: CAISPGQGNDHRTDTQYF; DNA: TGTGCCATCAGCCCGGGACAGGGGAATGATCACCGCACAGATACGCAGTATTTT
J: TRBJ1-4; length: 14; V: TRBV28; D: TRBD1; size: .; CDR3: CASRSQGAAEKLFF; DNA: TGTGCCAGCAGGTCACAGGGGGCAGCGGAAAAACTGTTTTTT
J: TRBJ2-6; length: 18; V: TRBV7-2; D: .; size: .; CDR3: CASSLAFPVYSGANVLTF; DNA: TGTGCCAGCAGCTTAGCATTCCCCGTCTACTCTGGGGCCAACGTCCTGACTTTC
J: TRBJ2-7; length: 14; V: TRBV4-1; D: .; size: .; CDR3: CASSLDSATYEQYF; DNA: TGCGCCAGCAGCCTGGACAGCGCTACCTACGAGCAGTACTTC
J: TRBJ1-1; length: 15; V: TRBV19; D: .; size: .; CDR3: CASSIRADLDTEAFF; DNA: TGTGCCAGTAGTATCCGTGCCGACCTGGACACTGAAGCTTTCTTT